These T cell receptor beta chains were read from a single sample in a study of shared clonotypes between healthy human individuals. The assay was immunoSEQ multiplex PCR, and TCRdb's table has in-frame clones only and misses some. The table shows 1,500,000 or so clones, with 97% to 99% occurring only once. The sequenced sample was naive CD4+ T cells sorted from blood. The origin of the receptors is a man younger than 45 in good health. Each CDR3 is given with its conserved first and last residue. Fields, in order: D gene, J gene, clone size, V gene, CDR3 protein, CDR3 DNA. D genes are given only for firm matches. Only part of the rows carry a size: once, few, many, or a class if the clone is expanded.

>-|TRBJ1-1|-|TRBV6-5
CASRGETNTEAFF
TGTGCCAGCAGGGGAGAGACGAACACTGAAGCTTTCTTT
>-|TRBJ1-5|-|TRBV28
CASSSDNQPQHF
TGTGCCAGCAGTTCAGACAATCAGCCCCAGCATTTT
>-|TRBJ1-5|-|TRBV9
CASSLFGAQPQHF
TGTGCCAGCAGTCTTTTTGGCGCTCAGCCCCAGCATTTT
>TRBD1|TRBJ2-6|once|TRBV2
CASTPAGTGFSGANVLTF
TGTGCCAGCACCCCGGCTGGGACAGGGTTTTCTGGGGCCAACGTCCTGACTTTC
>TRBD2|TRBJ2-1|-|TRBV29-1
CSVAAGGLNEQFF
TGCAGCGTTGCAGCGGGAGGCTTAAATGAGCAGTTCTTC
>-|TRBJ1-2|-|TRBV7-9
CASSVQGDYGYTF
TGTGCCAGCAGCGTACAGGGTGACTATGGCTACACCTTC
>-|TRBJ1-4|-|TRBV11-2
CASSLEQGGKKLFF
TGTGCCAGCAGCTTAGAACAGGGAGGTAAAAAACTGTTTTTT
>TRBD2|TRBJ2-7|once|TRBV9
CASSVGVGTSGRRAYEQYF
TGTGCCAGCAGCGTAGGAGTTGGGACTAGCGGGAGGAGGGCCTACGAGCAGTACTTC
>-|TRBJ2-3|-|TRBV7-2
CASSLGTSTQYF
TGTGCCAGCAGCTTGGGGACCTCTACGCAGTATTTT
>-|TRBJ1-2|-|TRBV2
CASLRGLADYGYTF
TGTGCCAGCCTTAGGGGACTAGCCGACTATGGCTACACCTTC
>TRBD2|TRBJ2-7|-|TRBV14
CASSHGLAGLGYEQYF
TGTGCCAGCAGCCATGGACTAGCGGGATTGGGCTACGAGCAGTACTTC
>-|TRBJ1-1|-|TRBV19
CASSMADTAFF
TGTGCCAGTAGTATGGCCGATACAGCTTTCTTT
>TRBD1|TRBJ1-5|-|TRBV28
CASSSGQARRPQHF
TGTGCCAGCAGTTCCGGACAGGCACGACGGCCCCAGCATTTT
>-|TRBJ2-3|-|TRBV29-1
CSAEPGTRTDTQYF
TGCAGCGCGGAGCCTGGGACTCGCACAGATACGCAGTATTTT
>-|TRBJ2-2|-|TRBV7-9
CASSQMSGELFF
TGTGCCAGCAGCCAGATGAGCGGGGAGCTGTTTTTT
>TRBD1|TRBJ1-4|-|TRBV19
CASNSRQGGYEKLFF
TGTGCCAGTAATTCACGACAGGGCGGGTATGAAAAACTGTTTTTT
>-|TRBJ2-5|-|TRBV28
CASKGGGFGETQYF
TGTGCCAGTAAGGGCGGAGGGTTCGGAGAGACCCAGTACTTC
>TRBD2|TRBJ2-1|-|TRBV18
CASRPRGGRVGSYNEQFF
TGTGCCAGCCGACCAAGAGGCGGGAGGGTCGGGTCCTACAATGAGCAGTTCTTC
>-|TRBJ2-1|-|TRBV2
CASTPSGDYNEQFF
TGTGCCAGCACCCCGAGCGGAGACTACAATGAGCAGTTCTTC
>-|TRBJ2-5|-|TRBV29-1
CSVEQETQYF
TGCAGCGTTGAACAAGAGACCCAGTACTTC
>-|TRBJ1-1|-|TRBV19
CASSTREGRKNTEAFF
TGTGCCAGTAGTACCCGGGAGGGAAGGAAGAACACTGAAGCTTTCTTT
>-|TRBJ2-1|-|TRBV5-4
CASSFRGDSSYNEQFF
TGTGCCAGCAGCTTTAGAGGGGATAGCTCCTACAATGAGCAGTTCTTC
>-|TRBJ2-7|-|TRBV5-1
CASSFDTYYEQYF
TGCGCCAGCAGCTTCGATACATACTACGAGCAGTACTTC
>-|TRBJ1-2|-|TRBV6-1
CASSQGGALYGYTF
TGTGCCAGCAGCCAAGGGGGGGCCCTCTATGGCTACACCTTC
>-|TRBJ1-1|-|TRBV6-5
CASSYSQDTEAFF
TGTGCCAGCAGTTACTCGCAAGACACTGAAGCTTTCTTT
>-|TRBJ2-2|-|TRBV27
CASSPHGANTGELFF
TGTGCCAGCAGTCCCCATGGAGCGAACACCGGGGAGCTGTTTTTT
>-|TRBJ2-5|-|TRBV19
CACSKPNRVETQYF
TGTGCCTGTAGTAAACCGAACAGAGTAGAGACCCAGTACTTC
>-|TRBJ2-4|-|TRBV5-5
CASSLGQLLAKNIQYF
TGTGCCAGCAGCTTGGGACAGTTACTAGCCAAAAACATTCAGTACTTC
>-|TRBJ1-1|-|TRBV6-1
CASSERGINTEAFF
TGTGCCAGCAGTGAACGAGGCATTAACACTGAAGCTTTCTTT
>TRBD2|TRBJ2-2|-|TRBV4-2
CASSQGLGGTGELFF
TGTGCCAGCAGCCAGGGACTAGGAGGCACCGGGGAGCTGTTTTTT
>TRBD1|TRBJ2-5|-|TRBV28
CASSFALGQGSGETQYF
TGTGCCAGCAGTTTTGCCTTAGGACAGGGGAGTGGGGAGACCCAGTACTTC
>-|TRBJ2-7|-|TRBV15
CATSRETGGGYEQYF
TGTGCCACCAGCAGAGAAACCGGGGGTGGCTACGAGCAGTACTTC
>-|TRBJ1-4|-|TRBV9
CASSPRDGNEKLFF
TGTGCCAGCAGCCCCCGGGACGGGAATGAAAAACTGTTTTTT
>TRBD1|TRBJ1-4|-|TRBV2
CASSVQGETNEKLFF
TGTGCCAGCAGTGTCCAGGGGGAAACTAATGAAAAACTGTTTTTT
>TRBD2|TRBJ2-3|-|TRBV11-2
CASSPLAGEGTDTQYF
TGTGCCAGCAGCCCACTTGCGGGAGAGGGCACAGATACGCAGTATTTT
>TRBD1|TRBJ2-7|-|TRBV7-8
CASSPHRGRNEQYF
TGTGCCAGCAGCCCCCACAGGGGAAGGAACGAGCAGTACTTC
>-|TRBJ1-3|-|TRBV5-4
CASSSPPGPGNTIYF
TGTGCCAGCAGCTCCCCCCCCGGCCCTGGAAACACCATATATTTT
>-|TRBJ2-7|-|TRBV18
CASSPREGAYEQYF
TGTGCCAGCTCACCACGTGAAGGGGCCTACGAGCAGTACTTC
>TRBD2|TRBJ2-7|-|TRBV27
CASSAQPGLASYEQYF
TGTGCCAGCAGTGCCCAACCGGGACTAGCGTCGTACGAGCAGTACTTC
>-|TRBJ2-1|once|TRBV21-1
CASSKDGTATNNEQFF
TGTGCCAGCAGCAAAGATGGGACGGCCACAAACAATGAGCAGTTCTTC
>-|TRBJ2-7|-|TRBV10-2
CASKPDSRRSYEQYF
TGCGCCAGCAAGCCAGACAGCCGAAGATCCTACGAGCAGTACTTC
>TRBD1|TRBJ2-1|-|TRBV27
CASSEGQGGVDEQFF
TGTGCCAGCAGTGAGGGACAGGGGGGCGTTGATGAGCAGTTCTTC
>TRBD2|TRBJ2-1|-|TRBV30
CAWKEPGLAGVGEQFF
TGTGCCTGGAAAGAACCGGGACTAGCGGGAGTTGGGGAGCAGTTCTTC
>TRBD2|TRBJ2-7|-|TRBV7-9
CASSFPSGQQYF
TGTGCCAGCAGCTTCCCTAGCGGACAACAGTACTTC
>TRBD2|TRBJ2-1|-|TRBV10-3
CAIRASGSHNEQFF
TGTGCCATCAGGGCTAGCGGGAGTCACAATGAGCAGTTCTTC
>-|TRBJ1-2|few|TRBV5-1
CASSLSRDYGYTF
TGCGCCAGCAGCTTGAGCAGGGACTATGGCTACACCTTC
>-|TRBJ2-7|-|TRBV18
CASSGALSGSYEQYF
TGTGCCAGCTCTGGAGCCCTCTCAGGCTCCTACGAGCAGTACTTC